Described below is a single T cell receptor beta chain sequence and its context. This sample was included in a study of regulatory T cells in long-lasting Graves disease. Unmatched junction bases numbered 6, after V lost 0 bases and J lost 2 bases. Germline CDR1 and CDR2: SGHDT and YYEEEE. The length of the CDR3 is 16 residues. iRepertoire HTBI primers and Arm-PCR of CDR3 regions built TCR beta libraries. TCRdb called the multiplex PCR reads again in MiXCR, with one record for every CDR3 protein. The sample lists over 500,000 distinct CDR3 sequences, roughly 15% seen once, with more than 10% in the top ten. Sample time point: newly diagnosed GD, antithyroid drugs for less than 3 months. PBMC-extracted RNA yielded the TCR library. Tubes containing EDTA received around 9.9 milliliters of drawn peripheral blood. These data also featured in a second study, about T cells in Graves' hyperthyroidism and ophthalmopathy.

The sequencing here drew on peripheral blood mononuclear cells (PBMCs), taken at new diagnosis, from a patient treated with antithyroid drugs. The clonotype originates from a man between 18 and 35 years old with Graves disease. The chain has TRBV5-6 and TRBJ2-3, with TRBD2 matching 7 bases. CDR3 sequence: CASSLALAELTDTQYF. In DNA form, the CDR3 reads TGTGCCAGCAGCTTGGCCCTAGCGGAACTCACAGATACGCAGTATTTT.